A selection of T cell receptor beta chains follows, all from one sample in a study of T-cell reconstitution after alpha-beta-depleted transplantation in children. TCRdb reprocessed the PCR reads via MiXCR and lists one record per CDR3 protein. The profile shows about 830,000 distinct CDR3 sequences, roughly 15% of them singletons. The material sequenced was PBMCs, mostly from graft donor cells, taken 360 days after TCRalphabeta/CD19-depleted stem cell transplant. These receptors all stem from a male patient younger than 18 who had a stem cell transplant for acute lymphoblastic leukemia, so the T cells may come from the graft donor. CDR3s include the opening cysteine and the closing phenylalanine or tryptophan. D genes are given only for firm matches. Clone size is stated in some rows and not others, as once, few, many or a class when expanded.

d_call clone_size j_call v_call cdr3_nt cdr3_aa
TRBD1 . TRBJ1-3 TRBV12-3/TRBV12-4 TGTGCCAGCAGTATACAGGGGGCCAACGGTGTAAACACCATATATTTT CASSIQGANGVNTIYF
TRBD2 . TRBJ2-1 TRBV4-1 TGCGCCAGCAGTTTGACTAGCGGGAGTCTTAAAGAGCAGTTCTTC CASSLTSGSLKEQFF
TRBD1 . TRBJ1-1 TRBV12-3/TRBV12-4 TGTGCCAGCAGTTCCCGGGACAGGCCAGATGGTGAAGCTTTCTTT CASSSRDRPDGEAFF
. . TRBJ2-6 TRBV5-1 TGCGCCAGCAGCGACTACGGACGGAAGGCAGACTCTGGGGCCAACGTCCTGACTTTC CASSDYGRKADSGANVLTF
. . TRBJ2-1 TRBV4-1 TGCGCCAGCAGCCAAGATCCCAGGGGGGACAATGAGCAGTTCTTC CASSQDPRGDNEQFF
. . TRBJ2-4 TRBV18 TGTGCCAGCTCACCACCGGGGGCGGAAGCCAAAAACATTCAGTACTTC CASSPPGAEAKNIQYF
. . TRBJ2-7 TRBV12-3/TRBV12-4 TGTGCCAGCAGTCCACGGGGAACAGGGAACGAGCAGTACTTC CASSPRGTGNEQYF
TRBD1 . TRBJ2-3 TRBV7-8 TGTGCCAGCAGCCCTAGACAGGGGTTCACAGATACGCAGTATTTT CASSPRQGFTDTQYF
. . TRBJ1-3 TRBV7-9 TGTGCCAGCAGCTTGCCCCCTCAACAGAAAAGAAACACCATATATTTT CASSLPPQQKRNTIYF
TRBD2 many TRBJ2-5 TRBV3-1 TGTGCCAGCAGCCACATGGGACTAGCGGGAGGAGAGACCCAGTACTTC CASSHMGLAGGETQYF
. few TRBJ2-5 TRBV7-9 TGTGCCAGCAGCTTAGAATTCCAGACAGGTGTAGGAGAGACCCAGTACTTC CASSLEFQTGVGETQYF
TRBD2 few TRBJ2-3 TRBV4-1 TGCGCCAGCAGCCAAGAAGTTAGCGGGAGGGCAACTAGCACAGATACGCAGTATTTT CASSQEVSGRATSTDTQYF
. few TRBJ2-5 TRBV11-2 TGTGCCAGCAGCTTAGGCATCAGCCCGGGAGAGACCCAGTACTTC CASSLGISPGETQYF
. few TRBJ1-3 TRBV12-3/TRBV12-4 TGTGCCAGCAGTTTAGCCCCAGGACCGACGGGAAACACCATATATTTT CASSLAPGPTGNTIYF
TRBD1 many TRBJ2-1 TRBV7-9 TGTGCCAGCAGCTCGGGACAGGAAAGGAATGAGCAGTTCTTC CASSSGQERNEQFF
. . TRBJ2-2 TRBV5-8 TGTGCCAGCAGCCTAGGAGGGGGCGCCGGGGAGCTGTTTTTT CASSLGGGAGELFF
TRBD1 . TRBJ2-1 TRBV6-1 TGTGCCAGCAGGACAGGGTTCCCCTACAATGAGCAGTTCTTC CASRTGFPYNEQFF
TRBD1 few TRBJ2-7 TRBV2 TGTGCCAGCAGTCACTCCCGGGACAGGGCCTCCTACGAGCAGTACTTC CASSHSRDRASYEQYF
TRBD2 few TRBJ2-7 TRBV3-1 TGTGCCAGCAGCCAAGTCGGGGGGGCCCACTCCTACGAGCAGTACTTC CASSQVGGAHSYEQYF
. many TRBJ2-5 TRBV7-2 TGTGCCAGCAGCTTATTCCGGACCCAGTACTTC CASSLFRTQYF